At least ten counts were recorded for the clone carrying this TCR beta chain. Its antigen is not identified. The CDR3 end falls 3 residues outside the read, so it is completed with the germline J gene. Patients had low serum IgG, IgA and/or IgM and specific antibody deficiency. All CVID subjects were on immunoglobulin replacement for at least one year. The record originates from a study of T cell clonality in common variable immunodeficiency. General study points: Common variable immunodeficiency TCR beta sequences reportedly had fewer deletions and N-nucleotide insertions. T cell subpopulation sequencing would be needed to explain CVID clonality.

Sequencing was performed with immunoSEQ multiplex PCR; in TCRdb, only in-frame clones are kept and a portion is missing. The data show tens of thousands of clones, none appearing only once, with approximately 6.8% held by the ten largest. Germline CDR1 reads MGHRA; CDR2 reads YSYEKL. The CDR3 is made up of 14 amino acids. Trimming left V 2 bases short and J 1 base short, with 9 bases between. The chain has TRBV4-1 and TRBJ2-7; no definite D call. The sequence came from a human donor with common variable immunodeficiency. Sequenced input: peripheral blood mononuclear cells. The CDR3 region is CASSQPLGSYEQYF. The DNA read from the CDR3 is TGCGCCAGCAGCCAACCCCTAGGTTCCTACGAG.